Listed here are 8 T cell receptor beta chains from one sample, sequenced in a study of T cell responses to AZD1222 COVID-19 vaccine (dated by TCRdb to 2020 to 2023). The label giving this sample's time point can be read as: baseline before first vaccination. Library generation was performed with the immunoSEQ multiplex PCR assay. This is the immuneACCESS table as TCRdb keeps it, with only in-frame sequences that have V and J called. A part of the clones is gone; compared with another copy, unresolved V genes explain less than half, and the rest is unexplained. This sample lists approximately 160,000 clones; 90% to 95% were detected once. Jointly, the top ten make up 0.7% to 0.9% of the sample. Sequenced material: peripheral blood, taken on day 0 of AZD1222 vaccination. The receptors were sampled from an adult in good health.

The chain is built from TRBV11-2 and TRBJ1-1; D uncertain. Germline CDR1 is SGHAT and CDR2 is FQNNGV. Trimming stripped 1 base from V and 1 base from J, with 7 bases between. This CDR3 is 14 amino acids long. The chain's CDR3 is CASSLGGGNTEAFF. As DNA, the CDR3 is TGTGCCAGCAGCTTAGGAGGAGGGAACACTGAAGCTTTCTTT.

The chain joins TRBV3-1 (or the pseudogene TRBV3-2) to TRBJ2-2, with TRBD1 matching 9 bases. V dropped 1 base and J dropped 6; count of bases not matched to a gene: 3. The CDR3 extends over 15 amino acids. CDR1 and CDR2 (germline): LGHDT, YNNKEL (reference sequence). CDR3 residues: CASSQAGTGSGELFF. CDR3 in DNA: TGTGCCAGCAGCCAAGCCGGGACAGGGTCCGGGGAGCTGTTTTTT.

The rearrangement links TRBV6-6 to TRBJ1-6; a weak D match, TRBD1 (6 bases). This CDR3 spans 18 amino acids. V was trimmed by 6 bases and J by 6 bases, leaving 24 bases between them. The V gene's germline CDR1 is MNHNY and CDR2 SVGAGI (reference sequence). In nucleotides, the CDR3 is TGTGCCAGCAGGCGAAACCGAGAAGCCGGGACAACTAATTCACCCCTCCACTTT. Protein: CASRRNREAGTTNSPLHF.

The J gene is TRBJ2-1, the V gene TRBV5-1; TRBD2 is a possible D gene (7 bases). This CDR3 has 16 amino acids. In germline, CDR1 is SGHRS, CDR2 YFSETQ. V lost 6 bases and J 0 bases, leaving 16 bases between the germline ends. In nucleotides, the CDR3 is TGCGCCAGCACCGGGGGGCTTCGGGTCTCCTACAATGAGCAGTTCTTC. It is translated as CASTGGLRVSYNEQFF.

The J gene is TRBJ1-1, the V gene TRBV6-6, with D hard to call. Between the trimmed V and J ends, which lost 4 bases and 5 bases, there was a span of 11 bases. Germline CDR1 is MNHNY and CDR2 is SVGAGI (reference sequence). The CDR3 contains 13 residues. CDR3 sequence: CASSFPGGTEAFF. The DNA of the CDR3 is TGTGCCAGCAGTTTCCCGGGTGGGACTGAAGCTTTCTTT.

The V call is TRBV6-5, the J call TRBJ1-2, with 8 bases identical to TRBD1. Trimming removed 4 bases from V and 4 bases from J; junction bases left unmatched: 5. The germline gives CDR1 MNHEY, CDR2 SVGAGI. This CDR3 is 14 amino acids long. CDR3 protein: CASSLTGDSYGYTF. The CDR3 bases are TGTGCCAGCAGTTTGACAGGGGATTCCTATGGCTACACCTTC.

The V gene is TRBV7-9, the J gene TRBJ1-1, with D perhaps TRBD1 (5 bases). CDR3 length: 14 residues. V lost 4 bases and J lost 4, with 13 bases in between. Germline CDR1 SEHNR, CDR2 FQNEAQ (reference sequence). The CDR3 reads CASSSPQDRTEAFF. DNA for the CDR3: TGTGCCAGCAGCTCCCCACAGGATCGCACTGAAGCTTTCTTT.

The V call is TRBV18, the J call TRBJ1-5, with D possibly being TRBD1 (6 bases). Germline V gene data show CDR1 as KGHSH and CDR2 as LQKENI. The CDR3 sequence is 13 residues long. The V end lost 5 bases, the J end lost 6 bases, and 11 bases lay between the germline ends. CDR3 protein: CASSSGGAQPQHF. CDR3 nucleotides: TGTGCCAGCTCATCGGGGGGGGCTCAGCCCCAGCATTTT.